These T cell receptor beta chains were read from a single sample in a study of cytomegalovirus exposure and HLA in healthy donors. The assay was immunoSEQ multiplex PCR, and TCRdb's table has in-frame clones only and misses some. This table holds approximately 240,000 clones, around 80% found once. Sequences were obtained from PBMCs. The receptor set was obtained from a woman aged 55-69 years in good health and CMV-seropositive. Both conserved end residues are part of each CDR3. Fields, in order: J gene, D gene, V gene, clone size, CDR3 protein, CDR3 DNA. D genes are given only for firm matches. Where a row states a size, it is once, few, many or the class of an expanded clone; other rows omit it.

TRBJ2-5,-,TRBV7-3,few,CASSSGQPGGETQYF,TGTGCCAGCAGCTCGGGACAGCCGGGGGGGGAGACCCAGTACTTC
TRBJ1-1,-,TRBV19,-,CASSIPRNTEAFF,TGTGCCAGTAGTATACCCCGGAACACTGAAGCTTTCTTT
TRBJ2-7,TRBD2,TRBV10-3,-,CAISDAGGSYEQYF,TGTGCCATCAGTGATGCGGGAGGCTCCTACGAGCAGTACTTC
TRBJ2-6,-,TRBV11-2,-,CASSSRTGAGANVLTF,TGTGCCAGCAGCTCCCGGACGGGGGCTGGGGCCAACGTCCTGACTTTC
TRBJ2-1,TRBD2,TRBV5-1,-,CASSSEGAGVYNEQFF,TGCGCCAGCAGCTCTGAGGGTGCGGGGGTGTACAATGAGCAGTTCTTC
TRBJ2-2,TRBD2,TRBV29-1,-,CSGGSGGTGELFF,TGCAGCGGGGGTAGCGGGGGCACCGGGGAGCTGTTTTTT
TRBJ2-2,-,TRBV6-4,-,CASSPGSNGELFF,TGTGCCAGCAGTCCCGGGTCCAACGGGGAGCTGTTTTTT
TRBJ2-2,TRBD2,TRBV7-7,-,CASRGLAGNTGELFF,TGTGCCAGCAGGGGACTAGCAGGCAACACCGGGGAGCTGTTTTTT
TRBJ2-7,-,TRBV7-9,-,CASSSVQGYEQYF,TGTGCCAGCAGCTCGGTCCAGGGCTACGAGCAGTACTTC
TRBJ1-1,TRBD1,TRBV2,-,CASSETWQGAGIAFF,TGTGCCAGCAGTGAGACATGGCAGGGGGCTGGTATAGCTTTCTTT
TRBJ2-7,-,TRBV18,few,CASSTGFPSYEQYF,TGTGCCAGCTCGACCGGGTTCCCCTCCTACGAGCAGTACTTC
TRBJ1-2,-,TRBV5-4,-,CASSAQHTENYGYTF,TGTGCCAGCAGCGCACAACACACAGAAAACTATGGCTACACCTTC
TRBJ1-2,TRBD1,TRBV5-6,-,CASSLRTGARWGYTF,TGTGCCAGCAGCTTGAGGACAGGCGCGCGGTGGGGCTACACCTTC
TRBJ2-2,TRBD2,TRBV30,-,CAWLAGANTGELFF,TGTGCCTGGTTAGCGGGAGCGAACACCGGGGAGCTGTTTTTT
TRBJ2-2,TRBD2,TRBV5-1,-,CASSSGLANTGELFF,TGCGCCAGCAGCTCCGGACTAGCGAACACCGGGGAGCTGTTTTTT
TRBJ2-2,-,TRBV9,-,CASSVGGHNTGELFF,TGTGCCAGCAGCGTAGGTGGACATAACACCGGGGAGCTGTTTTTT
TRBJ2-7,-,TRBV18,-,CASSPGITYEQYF,TGTGCCAGCTCCCCCGGGATCACCTACGAGCAGTACTTC
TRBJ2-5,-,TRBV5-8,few,CASSQHPQGLGTQYF,TGTGCCAGCAGCCAACACCCTCAGGGGCTGGGGACCCAGTACTTC
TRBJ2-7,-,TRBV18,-,CASSPGTGDPKQYF,TGTGCCAGCTCACCCGGGACGGGAGACCCCAAGCAGTACTTC
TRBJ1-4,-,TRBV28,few,CASLAGATNEKLFF,TGTGCCAGCCTGGCGGGCGCAACTAATGAAAAACTGTTTTTT
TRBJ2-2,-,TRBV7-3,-,CASSPQLGDTGELFF,TGTGCCAGCAGCCCGCAGCTAGGGGACACCGGGGAGCTGTTTTTT
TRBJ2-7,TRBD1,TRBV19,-,CASSPTGGYEQYF,TGTGCCAGTAGTCCGACAGGGGGTTACGAGCAGTACTTC
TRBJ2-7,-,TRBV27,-,CASSLVWGTTIDEQYF,TGTGCCAGCAGTTTAGTTTGGGGGACAACTATCGACGAGCAGTACTTC
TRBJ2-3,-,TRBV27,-,CASSFSTSTDTQYF,TGTGCCAGCAGTTTCTCCACTAGCACAGATACGCAGTATTTT
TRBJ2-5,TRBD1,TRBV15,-,CATSRGQGRTQYF,TGTGCCACCAGCAGAGGACAGGGCCGGACCCAGTACTTC
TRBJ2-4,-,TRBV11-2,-,CASSSLASIAKNIQYF,TGTGCCAGCAGCTCTCTAGCGAGCATAGCCAAAAACATTCAGTACTTC
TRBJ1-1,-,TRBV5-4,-,CASSPTPVPLNTEAFF,TGTGCCAGCAGCCCGACACCGGTCCCTTTGAACACTGAAGCTTTCTTT
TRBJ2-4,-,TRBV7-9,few,CSSSSYQGSKNIQYF,TGTTCCAGCAGCTCTTACCAGGGGTCCAAAAACATTCAGTACTTC
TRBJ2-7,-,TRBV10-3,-,CAISGPTYEQYF,TGTGCCATTAGCGGCCCTACCTACGAGCAGTACTTC
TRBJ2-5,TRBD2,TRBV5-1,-,CASSLNSGRFQETQYF,TGCGCCAGCAGCTTAAATAGCGGGAGGTTCCAAGAGACCCAGTACTTC
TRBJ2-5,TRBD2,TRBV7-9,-,CASSRGGQETQYF,TGTGCCAGCAGCCGGGGGGGGCAAGAGACCCAGTACTTC
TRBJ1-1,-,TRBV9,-,CASSLRTAMNTEAFF,TGTGCCAGCAGCCTTCGGACAGCTATGAACACTGAAGCTTTCTTT
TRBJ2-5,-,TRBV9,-,CASSSTGQETQYF,TGTGCCAGCAGCAGTACAGGGCAAGAGACCCAGTACTTC
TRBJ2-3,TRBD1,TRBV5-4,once,CASSPPGQGTDTQYF,TGTGCCAGCAGCCCCCCCGGACAGGGGACAGATACGCAGTATTTT
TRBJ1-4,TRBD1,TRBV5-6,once,CASSLGTGSWFF,TGTGCCAGCAGCCTGGGGACAGGGTCTTGGTTTTTT
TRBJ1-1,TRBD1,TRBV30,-,CACQGSLTGDTEAFF,TGTGCCTGCCAAGGTTCACTAACAGGGGACACTGAAGCTTTCTTT
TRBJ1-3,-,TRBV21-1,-,CASLQALSSGNTIYF,TGTGCCAGCCTTCAGGCGCTCAGCTCTGGAAACACCATATATTTT
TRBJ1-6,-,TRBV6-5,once,CASRVGHLSPLHF,TGTGCCAGCAGGGTCGGACACCTTTCACCCCTCCACTTT
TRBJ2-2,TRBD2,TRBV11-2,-,CASSPRTSGRGTGELFF,TGTGCCAGCAGCCCGCGGACTAGCGGGAGGGGAACCGGGGAGCTGTTTTTT
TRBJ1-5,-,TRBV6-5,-,CASRSRLNQPQHF,TGTGCCAGCAGGTCCCGTCTAAATCAGCCCCAGCATTTT
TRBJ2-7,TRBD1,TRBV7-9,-,CASSRTGDEQYF,TGTGCCAGCAGCCGAACAGGGGACGAGCAGTACTTC
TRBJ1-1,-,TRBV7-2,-,CASSSGSRMNTEAFF,TGTGCCAGCAGCTCGGGGAGCCGCATGAACACTGAAGCTTTCTTT
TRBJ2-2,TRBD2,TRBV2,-,CASGGLAGNTGELFF,TGTGCCAGCGGCGGACTAGCGGGGAACACCGGGGAGCTGTTTTTT
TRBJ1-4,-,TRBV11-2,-,CASSSQGLGYEKLFF,TGTGCCAGCAGCTCCCAGGGTTTGGGTTATGAAAAACTGTTTTTT
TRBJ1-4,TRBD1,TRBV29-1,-,CSASTGGLEKLFF,TGCAGCGCCTCGACAGGGGGCCTAGAAAAACTGTTTTTT
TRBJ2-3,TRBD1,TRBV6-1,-,CASSRPGQGTDTQYF,TGTGCCAGCAGTCGGCCGGGACAGGGAACAGATACGCAGTATTTT
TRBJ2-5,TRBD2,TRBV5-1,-,CASSINSGGIQETQYF,TGCGCCAGCAGCATAAATAGCGGGGGGATCCAAGAGACCCAGTACTTC
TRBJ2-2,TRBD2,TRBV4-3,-,CASSRDYNTGELFF,TGCGCCAGCAGCCGGGACTACAACACCGGGGAGCTGTTTTTT
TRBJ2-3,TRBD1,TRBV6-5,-,CASSFQDRGMGDTQYF,TGTGCCAGCAGTTTTCAGGACAGGGGGATGGGAGATACGCAGTATTTT
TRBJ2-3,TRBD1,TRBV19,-,CASSPRDSYTDTQYF,TGTGCCAGTAGTCCCCGGGACAGCTACACAGATACGCAGTATTTT
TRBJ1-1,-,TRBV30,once,CAWGRVTEAFF,TGTGCCTGGGGTAGAGTGACTGAAGCTTTCTTT
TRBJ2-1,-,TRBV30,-,CAWIRGYLSSYNEQFF,TGTGCCTGGATCAGAGGGTACTTGAGCTCCTACAATGAGCAGTTCTTC
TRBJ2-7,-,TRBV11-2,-,CASSPISRRGSYEQYF,TGTGCCAGCAGCCCCATCTCGAGAAGGGGGTCTTACGAGCAGTACTTC
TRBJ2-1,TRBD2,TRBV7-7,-,CASSRGLAHNEQFF,TGTGCCAGCAGCCGGGGACTAGCGCACAATGAGCAGTTCTTC
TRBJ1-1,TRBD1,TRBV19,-,CASSMGAGGRGTEAFF,TGTGCCAGTAGTATGGGGGCAGGGGGCAGGGGCACTGAAGCTTTCTTT
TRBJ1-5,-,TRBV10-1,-,CASSESKGGRNQPQHF,TGCGCCAGCAGTGAGTCTAAGGGAGGTCGCAATCAGCCCCAGCATTTT
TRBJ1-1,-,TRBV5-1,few,CASGMTRGNTEAFF,TGCGCCAGCGGAATGACTAGGGGGAACACTGAAGCTTTCTTT
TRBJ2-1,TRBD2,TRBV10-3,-,CAISDILAGGRFDREQFF,TGTGCCATCAGTGATATACTAGCGGGGGGGCGTTTCGATCGTGAGCAGTTCTTC
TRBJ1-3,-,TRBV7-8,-,CASSTDREGNTIYF,TGTGCCAGCAGCACTGACAGAGAAGGAAACACCATATATTTT